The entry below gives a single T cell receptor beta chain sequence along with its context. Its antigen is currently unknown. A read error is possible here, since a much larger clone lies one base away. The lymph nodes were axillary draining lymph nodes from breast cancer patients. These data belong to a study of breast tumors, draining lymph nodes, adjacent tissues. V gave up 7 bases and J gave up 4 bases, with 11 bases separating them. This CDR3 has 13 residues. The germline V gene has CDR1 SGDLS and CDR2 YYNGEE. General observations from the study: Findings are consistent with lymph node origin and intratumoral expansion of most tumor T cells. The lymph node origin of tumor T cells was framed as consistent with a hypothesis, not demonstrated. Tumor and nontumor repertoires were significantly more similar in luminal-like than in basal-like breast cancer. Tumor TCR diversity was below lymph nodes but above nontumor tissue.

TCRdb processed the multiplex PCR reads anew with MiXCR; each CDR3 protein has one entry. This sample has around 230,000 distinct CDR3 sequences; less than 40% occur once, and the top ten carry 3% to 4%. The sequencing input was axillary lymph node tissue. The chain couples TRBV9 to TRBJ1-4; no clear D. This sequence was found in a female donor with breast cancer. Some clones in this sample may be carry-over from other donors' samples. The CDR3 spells CASQGGNNEKLFF. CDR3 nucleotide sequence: TGTGCCAGCCAAGGAGGCAATAATGAAAAACTGTTTTTT.